Shown below are 15 T cell receptor beta chains from a single sample sequenced in a study of blood T cells in healthy people across ages. A J-beta primer mix and a sample-barcoded 5' primer were used in a second PCR of about 7 to 12 cycles. From the 5' RACE reads, TCRdb called clonotypes with MiXCR, one entry per CDR3 protein. The data hold about 640,000 distinct CDR3 sequences, with around 31% observed a single time. The sequencing input was blood. These TCRs come from a woman older than 75 in good health.

This clonotype was counted ten times or more. This CDR3 is CATSTGGGRTDTQYF. The CDR3 DNA follows: TGTGCCACCTCAACCGGCGGGGGACGCACAGATACGCAGTATTTT. V is TRBV6-5 and J is TRBJ2-3, with TRBD2 matching 7 bases. Germline values: CDR1 MNHEY, CDR2 SVGAGI. J gave up 1 base and V 10 bases, and 11 bases lay outside the gene matches. The CDR3 length is 15 residues.

V is TRBV28 and J is TRBJ2-1; 8 nucleotides match TRBD2. V lost 8 bases, J lost 4 bases, and 10 bases stayed unmatched. Germline-derived CDR1 and CDR2 are MDHEN and SYDVKM. The CDR3 has 15 residues. CDR3 coding DNA: TGTGCCAGCGGCTCGAGCGGGGGCGCTTACAATGAGCAGTTCTTC. It yields the protein CASGSSGGAYNEQFF. Variable domain in full (rest from reference TRBV28 and TRBJ2-1): DVKVTQSSRYLVKRTGEKVFLECVQDMDHENMFWYRQDPGLGLRLIYFSYDVKMKEKGDIPEGYSVSREKKERFSLILESASTNQTSMYLCASGSSGGAYNEQFFGPGTRLTVL.

This clonotype has a count of ten or more. The J gene is TRBJ2-1, the V gene TRBV5-1; 10 bases fit TRBD2. CDR1 SGHRS and CDR2 YFSETQ come from the germline V gene. V was clipped by 4 bases and J by 9 bases; unmatched bases: 10. The CDR3 contains 15 residues. This CDR3 reads CASSDPSGGFVEQFF. DNA of the CDR3: TGCGCCAGCAGCGACCCTAGCGGGGGTTTCGTTGAGCAGTTCTTC. Supplemented by reference TRBV5-1 and TRBJ2-1, the full variable domain reads KAGVTQTPRYLIKTRGQQVTLSCSPISGHRSVSWYQQTPGQGLQFLFEYFSETQRNKGNFPGRFSGRQFSNSRSEMNVSTLELGDSALYLCASSDPSGGFVEQFFGPGTRLTVL.

The V call is TRBV29-1, the J call TRBJ2-3; D remains unclear. The V end was cut by 4 bases, the J end by 0 bases, with 8 bases between. Germline CDR1 SQVTM, CDR2 ANQGSEA. The CDR3 runs 13 residues. The chain's CDR3 is CSVVGISTDTQYF. As DNA, the CDR3 is TGCAGCGTTGTTGGGATTAGCACAGATACGCAGTATTTT.

The rearrangement uses TRBV5-6 and TRBJ2-3; 9 bases fit TRBD2. Trimming took 5 bases from V and 0 from J; bases not matched to a gene: 4. The CDR3 is made up of 15 amino acids. Germline CDR1 and CDR2: SGHDT and YYEEEE. The CDR3 loop is CASSPSGISTDTQYF. Here the CDR3 DNA reads TGTGCCAGCAGTCCTAGCGGGATAAGCACAGATACGCAGTATTTT.

At least ten counts were recorded for this clonotype. V is TRBV24-1 and J is TRBJ2-1; D ambiguous. The germline gives CDR1 KGHDR, CDR2 SFDVKD. With 4 bases removed from V and 4 bases from J, the gap between germline ends came to 4 bases. The CDR3 covers 12 residues. The chain's CDR3 is CATSDGYNEQFF. CDR3 in DNA: TGTGCCACCAGTGACGGATACAATGAGCAGTTCTTC.

Ten or more counts support this clonotype. V and J are TRBV6-6 and TRBJ2-3, with a tentative D call TRBD1 (5 bases). The V and J ends lost 6 bases and 1 base respectively, with 8 bases between them. The CDR3 consists of 13 residues. Per the germline V gene, CDR1 is MNHNY and CDR2 is SVGAGI (reference sequence). The CDR3 DNA reads TGTGCCAGCAGGGCGACAGGCACAGATACGCAGTATTTT. Its translation: CASRATGTDTQYF.

Ten or more counts support this clonotype. The chain couples TRBV28 to TRBJ2-3, with TRBD1 as a possible D gene (5 bases). The V end lost 2 bases, the J end lost 0 bases, and 12 bases lay between the germline ends. Germline V gene sequence: CDR1 MDHEN, CDR2 SYDVKM. CDR3 length: 16 residues. Written as DNA, the CDR3 is TGTGCCAGCAGTTTACGACAGTCCGCTAGCACAGATACGCAGTATTTT. Protein product: CASSLRQSASTDTQYF.

This clonotype came up many times. A much larger clone sits a single nucleotide away, making a read error possible. The V call is TRBV7-2, the J call TRBJ2-1; maybe TRBD1 (5 bases). The last part of the DNA fits TRBJ2-7 better; the J call may be wrong. Germline CDR1 is SGHTA and CDR2 is FQGNSA. This CDR3 is built from 12 residues. The CDR3 spells CASRTVYNEQYF. The DNA for the CDR3 is TGTGCCAGCAGGACAGTATACAATGAGCAGTACTTC.

This clonotype was recorded at least ten times. J is TRBJ1-1 and V is TRBV7-2, with no clear D. The V end lost 6 bases, the J end lost 1 base, and 6 bases lay between the germline ends. The CDR3 extends over 12 amino acids. Looked up from germline, CDR1 is SGHTA and CDR2 is FQGNSA. CDR3 DNA sequence: TGTGCCAGCAGAGCGACGAACACTGAAGCTTTCTTT. Protein product: CASRATNTEAFF.

This clonotype was seen once. Since a much larger clone is just one base distant, this may be a read error. The chain uses TRBV2 and TRBJ1-2, with D unresolved. Looked up from germline, CDR1 is SNHLY and CDR2 is FYNNEI. The CDR3 length is 12 residues. CDR3 coding DNA: TGTGCCAGCAGTGAACAGTTCTATGACTACACCTTC. It codes for CASSEQFYDYTF.

This clonotype was seen repeatedly, ten times or more. The chain combines TRBV6-5 with TRBJ2-7; D possibly matches TRBD1 or TRBD2 (5 bases each). The CDR3 runs to 13 residues. V was clipped by 6 bases and J by 3 bases, with 12 bases between them. The germline gives CDR1 MNHEY, CDR2 SVGAGI. CDR3 bases: TGTGCCAGCAGACAATGGGGGAGCTACGAGCAGTACTTC. Translating it yields CASRQWGSYEQYF.

The CDR3 loop is CASSAAGADNQPQHF. DNA of the CDR3: TGTGCCAGCAGCGCCGCGGGGGCCGACAATCAGCCCCAGCATTTT. The rearrangement joins TRBV9 to TRBJ1-5, with D maybe TRBD1 (6 bases). Germline CDR1 and CDR2: SGDLS and YYNGEE. Trimming pared 3 bases from V and 3 bases from J, leaving 13 bases between. The CDR3 is 15 amino acids.

This clonotype showed up just a few times. This rearrangement joins TRBV6-5 to TRBJ2-3; either TRBD1 or TRBD2 may fit D (6 bases each). Trimming pared 4 bases from V and 2 bases from J, leaving 13 bases between. The CDR3 length is 15 residues. Germline V gives CDR1 MNHEY, CDR2 SVGAGI. CDR3 in DNA: TGTGCCAGCAGTTCCCCTTCGGGGGCCACAGATACGCAGTATTTT. Residues: CASSSPSGATDTQYF.

This clonotype came up many times. Compared with germline, one end of the junction differs, possibly owing to a read error. The chain couples TRBV24-1 to TRBJ2-3; maybe TRBD2 (5 bases). In germline, CDR1 is KGHDR, CDR2 SFDVKD. The CDR3 spans 14 residues. The DNA for the CDR3 is TGTGCCTCCAGTTCTGCAGGTAGAGGGGATACGCAGTATTTT. It encodes CASSSAGRGDTQYF.